This T cell receptor beta chain came from a study of CD8 T cells in Susac syndrome (dated by TCRdb to the late 2010s). For context, the study as a whole: Repertoire sequencing was used to test whether CD8+ T cell activation and differentiation in Susac syndrome was antigen driven. Findings and caveats that apply to the study as a whole: The study acknowledged that relatively few individuals were included in the TCR sequencing and HLA analysis.

High-throughput TCR beta sequencing profiled peripheral blood CD8+ and CD4+ T cells from healthy donors, Susac syndrome patients and multiple sclerosis patients. The healthy donors served as controls matched for age and sex. Bulk CD8+ and CD4+ T cells were purified magnetically by negative isolation, whereas CD8+ TEMRA cells were enriched by FACS. Blood was drawn into EDTA tubes, processed within 24 hours, and PBMCs were isolated by density gradient centrifugation. PBMCs intended for TCR sequencing were cryopreserved in liquid nitrogen and thawed later in a water bath at 37 degrees C. The sorted or isolated CD4+, CD8+ and CD8+ TEMRA cells reached a purity of at least 90%. CDR1 KGHDR and CDR2 SFDVKD were looked up in the germline V gene. V is reduced by 3 bases and J by 4 bases, leaving a spacing of 15 bases between them. The CDR3 measures 16 amino acids from cysteine to phenylalanine. Solely the CDR3 DNA is kept, with 48 bases framed from the first base.

In the case of this clonotype: Its antigen is currently not known. No base quality information exists; no much larger clone differs at one position.

RNA was extracted using the RNeasy kit, and about 0.5 to 1 ug of the RNA was reverse transcribed with random hexamers. The immunoSEQ multiplex PCR assay, covering 54 Vbeta and 13 Jbeta segments, was used to amplify TCR beta CDR3 regions. Bias from PCR amplification was corrected by using a synthetic template baseline for primer optimization and for computational correction. Per the authors' processing: Reads were annotated to V, D and J genes according to IMGT and were analyzed with immunoSEQ Analyzer, with only productive sequences retained. Clonality was calculated as one minus the Shannon entropy normalized by log2 of the number of productive unique sequences. Public and private clones were assessed among the 100 most prevalent clones of each patient and control. A clone was defined as Susac-specific if it was absent from the healthy and MS cohorts, from approximately 980 published viral clones and from other ImmuneACCESS disease sequences. The public reads were reanalyzed by TCRdb: fastp trimming at Q25, MiXCR alignment, in-frame beta chains only. Rows matching on CDR3 protein sequence are summarized as one entry with the most common DNA and genes. TCRdb, not the original authors, processed these V and J calls. For this sample there are some 99,000 distinct CDR3 sequences; around 95% appear just once. The ten top clones hold more than 0.08% of the sample.

Recombination joined TRBV24-1 with TRBJ2-1, and TRBD2 may be the D gene, going by 6 matching bases. The clonotype comes from a human donor in good health. Sequenced: CD4+ T cells from PBMCs. The CDR3 loop reads CATSDNQGGAYNEQFF. DNA sequence: TGTGCCACCAGTGATAATCAAGGAGGGGCTTACAATGAGCAGTTCTTC.